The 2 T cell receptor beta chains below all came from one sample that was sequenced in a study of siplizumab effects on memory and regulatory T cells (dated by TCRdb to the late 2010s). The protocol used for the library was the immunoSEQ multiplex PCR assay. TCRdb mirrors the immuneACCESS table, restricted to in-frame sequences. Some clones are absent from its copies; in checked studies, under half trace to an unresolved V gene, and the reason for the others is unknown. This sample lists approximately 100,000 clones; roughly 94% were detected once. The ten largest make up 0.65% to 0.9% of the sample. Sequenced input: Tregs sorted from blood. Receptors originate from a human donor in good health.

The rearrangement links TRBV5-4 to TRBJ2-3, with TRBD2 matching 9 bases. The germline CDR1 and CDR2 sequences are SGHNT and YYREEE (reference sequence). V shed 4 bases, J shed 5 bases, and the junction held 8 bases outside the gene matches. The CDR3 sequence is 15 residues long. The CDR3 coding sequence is TGTGCCAGCAGCCCTGCGGGGGGGCGTGTAGATACGCAGTATTTT. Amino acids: CASSPAGGRVDTQYF. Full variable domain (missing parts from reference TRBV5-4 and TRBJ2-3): ETGVTQSPTHLIKTRGQQVTLRCSSQSGHNTVSWYQQALGQGPQFIFQYYREEENGRGNFPPRFSGLQFPNYSSELNVNALELDDSALYLCASSPAGGRVDTQYFGPGTRLTVL.

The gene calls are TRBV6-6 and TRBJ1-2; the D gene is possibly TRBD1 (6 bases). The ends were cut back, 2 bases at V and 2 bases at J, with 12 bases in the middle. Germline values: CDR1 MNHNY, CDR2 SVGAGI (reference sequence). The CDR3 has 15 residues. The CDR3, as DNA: TGTGCCAGCAGTTACAGGGACATAATAAACTATGGCTACACCTTC. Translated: CASSYRDIINYGYTF.